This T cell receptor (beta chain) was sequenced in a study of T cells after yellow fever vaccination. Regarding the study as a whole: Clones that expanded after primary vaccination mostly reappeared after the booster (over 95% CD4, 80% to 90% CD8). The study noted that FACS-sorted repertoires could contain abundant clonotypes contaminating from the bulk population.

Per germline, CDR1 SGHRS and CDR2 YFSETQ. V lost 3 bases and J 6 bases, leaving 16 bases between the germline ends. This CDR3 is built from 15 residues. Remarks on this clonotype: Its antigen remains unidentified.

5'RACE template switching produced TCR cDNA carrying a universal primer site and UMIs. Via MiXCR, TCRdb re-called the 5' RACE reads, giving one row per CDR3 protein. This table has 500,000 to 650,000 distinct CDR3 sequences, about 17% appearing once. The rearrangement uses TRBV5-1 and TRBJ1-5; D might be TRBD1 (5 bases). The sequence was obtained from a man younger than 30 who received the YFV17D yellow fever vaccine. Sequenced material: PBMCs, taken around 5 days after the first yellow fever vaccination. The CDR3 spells CASSWGDSDGQPQHF. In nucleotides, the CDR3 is TGCGCCAGCAGCTGGGGGGACTCGGACGGTCAGCCCCAGCATTTT.